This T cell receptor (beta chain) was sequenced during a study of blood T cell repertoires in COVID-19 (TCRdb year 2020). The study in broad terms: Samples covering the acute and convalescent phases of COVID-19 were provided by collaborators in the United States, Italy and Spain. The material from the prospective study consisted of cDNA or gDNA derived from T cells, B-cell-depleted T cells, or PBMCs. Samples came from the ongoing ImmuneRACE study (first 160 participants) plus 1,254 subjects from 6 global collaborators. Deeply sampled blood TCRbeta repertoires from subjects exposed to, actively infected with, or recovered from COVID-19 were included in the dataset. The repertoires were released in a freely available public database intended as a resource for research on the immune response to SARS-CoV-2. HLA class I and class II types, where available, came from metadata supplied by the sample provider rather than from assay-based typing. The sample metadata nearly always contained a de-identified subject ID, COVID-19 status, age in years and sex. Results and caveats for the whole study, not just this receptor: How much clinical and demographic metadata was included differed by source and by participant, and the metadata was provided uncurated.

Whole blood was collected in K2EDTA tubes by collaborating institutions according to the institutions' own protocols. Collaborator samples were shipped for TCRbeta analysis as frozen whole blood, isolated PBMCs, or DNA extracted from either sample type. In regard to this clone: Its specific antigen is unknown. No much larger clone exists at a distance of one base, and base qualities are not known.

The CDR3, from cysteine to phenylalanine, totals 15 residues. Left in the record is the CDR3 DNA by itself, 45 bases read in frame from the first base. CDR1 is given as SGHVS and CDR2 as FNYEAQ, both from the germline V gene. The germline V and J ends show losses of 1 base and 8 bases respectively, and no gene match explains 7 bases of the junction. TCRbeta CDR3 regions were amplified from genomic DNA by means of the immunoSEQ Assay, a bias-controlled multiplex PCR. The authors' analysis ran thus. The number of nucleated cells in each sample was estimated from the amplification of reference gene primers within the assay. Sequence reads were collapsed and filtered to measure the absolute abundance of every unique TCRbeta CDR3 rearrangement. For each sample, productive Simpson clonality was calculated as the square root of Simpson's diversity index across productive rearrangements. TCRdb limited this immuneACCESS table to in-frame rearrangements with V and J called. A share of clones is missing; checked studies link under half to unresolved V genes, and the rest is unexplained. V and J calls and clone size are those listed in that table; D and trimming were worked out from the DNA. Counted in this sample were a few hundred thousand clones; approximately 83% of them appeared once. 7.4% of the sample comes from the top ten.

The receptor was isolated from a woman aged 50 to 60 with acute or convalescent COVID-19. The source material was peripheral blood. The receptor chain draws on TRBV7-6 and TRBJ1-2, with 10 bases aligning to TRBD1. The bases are TGTGCCAGCAGCTTAGGAACTCCGGGACAGGGGGGCTACACCTTC. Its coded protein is CASSLGTPGQGGYTF.